This TCR beta chain was recovered during a study of CD8 T cells in ankylosing spondylitis. The study's findings and limits: Within ankylosing spondylitis blood, a TCR beta motif made up of under 10 highly homologous variants appeared to be characteristic. Significant enrichment of disease-linked clones was reportedly seen in matched ankylosing spondylitis synovial fluid.

In making TCR beta libraries, quantitative 5'-RACE with molecular barcodes was used. MiXCR was run by TCRdb on the 5' RACE reads, yielding one entry per CDR3 protein. This table holds about 250,000 distinct CDR3 sequences, 7% to 10% found once. A remark on this clonotype: The target antigen is unknown. It may be a read error: a sequence one base away is much more abundant.

CDR3 length equals 14 residues. Germline CDR1 SQVTM, CDR2 ANQGSEA. The origin of this receptor is a female donor with ankylosing spondylitis or in good health (not recorded which). The source material was blood, either unsorted or a sorted T cell fraction (not recorded which). V gene TRBV29-1 combines with J gene TRBJ1-2; a possible D gene is TRBD1 (6 bases). CDR3 region: CGVALGGGNYGYTF. The DNA of the CDR3 is TGCGGCGTTGCCTTGGGGGGGGGCAACTATGGCTACACCTTC.